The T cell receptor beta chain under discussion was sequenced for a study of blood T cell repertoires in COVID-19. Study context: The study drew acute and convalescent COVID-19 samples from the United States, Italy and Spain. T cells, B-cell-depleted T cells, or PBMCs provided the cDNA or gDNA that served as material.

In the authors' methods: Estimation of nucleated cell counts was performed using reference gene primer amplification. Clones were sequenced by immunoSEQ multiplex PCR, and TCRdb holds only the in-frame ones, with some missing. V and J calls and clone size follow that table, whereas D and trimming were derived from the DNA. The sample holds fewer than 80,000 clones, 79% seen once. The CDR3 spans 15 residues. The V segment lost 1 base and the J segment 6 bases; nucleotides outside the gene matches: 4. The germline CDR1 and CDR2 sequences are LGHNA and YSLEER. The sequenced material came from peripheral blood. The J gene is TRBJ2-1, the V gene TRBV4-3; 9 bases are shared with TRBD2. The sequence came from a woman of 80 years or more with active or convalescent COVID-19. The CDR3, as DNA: TGCGCCAGCAGCCAAGCTAGCGGGGTCCGCAATGAGCAGTTCTTC. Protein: CASSQASGVRNEQFF.